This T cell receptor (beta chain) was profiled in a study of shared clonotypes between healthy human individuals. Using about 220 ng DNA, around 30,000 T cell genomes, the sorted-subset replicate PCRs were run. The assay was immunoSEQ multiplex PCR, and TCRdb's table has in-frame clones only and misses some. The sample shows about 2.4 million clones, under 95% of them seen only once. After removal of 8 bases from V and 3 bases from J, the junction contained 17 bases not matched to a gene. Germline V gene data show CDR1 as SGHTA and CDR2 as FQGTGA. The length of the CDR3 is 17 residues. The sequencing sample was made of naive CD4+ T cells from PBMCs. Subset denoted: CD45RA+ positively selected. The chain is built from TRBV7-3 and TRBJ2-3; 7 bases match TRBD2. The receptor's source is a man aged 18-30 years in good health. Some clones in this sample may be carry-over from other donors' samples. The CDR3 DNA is TGTGCCAGCCACGTAGGTAGCGGGTTGAGGTTTACAGATACGCAGTATTTT. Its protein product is CASHVGSGLRFTDTQYF.